Below are 19 T cell receptor beta chains sequenced from a single sample in a study of T cells after yellow fever vaccination. TCRdb used MiXCR to reprocess the 5' RACE reads, holding one entry per CDR3 protein. The data hold 150,000 to 200,000 distinct CDR3 sequences, with approximately 10% observed a single time. Sequencing used CD8+ T cells sorted from PBMCs, obtained 15 days after the yellow fever booster vaccination. The origin of the receptors is a man younger than 35 who received the YFV17D yellow fever vaccine.

This clonotype was picked up a small number of times. The J gene is TRBJ1-6, the V gene TRBV7-9; D remains unclear. CDR1 and CDR2 (germline): SEHNR, FQNEAQ (reference sequence). CDR3 length: 12 amino acids. Trimming removed 1 base at V and 11 bases at J, with 6 bases between. This chain's CDR3 is CASSLGGAPLHF. CDR3 in DNA: TGTGCCAGCAGCTTAGGCGGGGCACCCCTCCACTTT. The variable domain in full, with the rest retrieved from reference TRBV7-9 and TRBJ1-6, is DTGVSQNPRHKITKRGQNVTFRCDPISEHNRLYWYRQTLGQGPEFLTYFQNEAQLEKSRLLSDRFSAERPKGSFSTLEIQRTEQGDSAMYLCASSLGGAPLHFGNGTRLTVT.

The gene calls are TRBV4-1 and TRBJ1-1; D gene unclear. CDR1 and CDR2 (germline): MGHRA, YSYEKL. V dropped 1 base and J dropped 3 bases, with 15 bases sitting between them. The CDR3 runs to 16 residues. DNA for the CDR3: TGCGCCAGCAGCCAAGGCGTGAGAGGAGGTGACACTGAAGCTTTCTTT. Translating gives CASSQGVRGGDTEAFF.

This clonotype was detected a few times. The V and J genes are TRBV5-5 and TRBJ1-4, with D unclear. CDR3 length: 14 residues. The germline V gene encodes CDR1 SGHKS and CDR2 YYEKEE (reference sequence). Trimming took 4 bases from V and 5 from J, leaving 12 bases between them. CDR3 in amino acids: CASSTGDDNEKLFF. The CDR3 DNA follows: TGTGCCAGCAGCACGGGAGACGACAATGAAAAACTGTTTTTT.

The CDR3 region is CATSRDVGALTDTQYF. In DNA form, the CDR3 reads TGTGCCACCAGCAGAGATGTGGGAGCCCTCACAGATACGCAGTATTTT. The chain carries TRBV15 and TRBJ2-3; possible D gene TRBD2, 5 bases. Germline assignment: CDR1 LNHNV and CDR2 YYDKDF (reference sequence). CDR3 length: 16 amino acids. Deletions cut 0 bases from V and 2 bases from J, with 12 bases between.

The chain uses TRBV5-6 and TRBJ2-2, with D uncertain. Germline CDR1 and CDR2: SGHDT and YYEEEE. V gave up 6 bases and J gave up 6 bases, with 15 bases separating them. The CDR3 spans 14 residues. DNA for the CDR3: TGTGCCAGCACCTCCTTTATGGGTCCCGGGGAGCTGTTTTTT. This gives the protein CASTSFMGPGELFF.

There are a few counts of this clonotype. This chain joins TRBV29-1 and TRBJ1-3, with D unresolved. The CDR3 sequence is 11 residues long. V was trimmed by 5 bases and J by 0 bases, leaving 2 bases between them. CDR1 SQVTM and CDR2 ANQGSEA come from the germline V gene. In DNA, the CDR3 is TGCAGCGTTCTCTCTGGAAACACCATATATTTT. This gives the protein CSVLSGNTIYF.

This clonotype was observed a few times. The chain links TRBV6-2 or TRBV6-3 to TRBJ2-1; D is possibly TRBD2 (5 bases). The CDR3 sequence is 16 residues long. The V end lost 3 bases, the J end lost 6 bases, and 18 bases lay between the germline ends. Germline lookup yields CDR1 MNHEY and CDR2 SVGEGT. The CDR3 sequence: CASSYSPDRAGNEQFF. CDR3 bases: TGTGCCAGCAGTTATAGCCCCGACCGGGCGGGCAATGAGCAGTTCTTC.

This clonotype showed up just a few times. This chain uses TRBV11-2 with TRBJ2-7, with a weak D call TRBD1 (6 bases). CDR1 and CDR2 from the germline V gene are SGHAT and FQNNGV. The ends were cut back, 7 bases at V and 4 bases at J, with 23 bases in the middle. The CDR3 has 16 residues. The CDR3 region is CASTSLVGTSKYEQYF. The CDR3 DNA follows: TGTGCCAGCACCTCTCTTGTGGGGACATCGAAGTACGAGCAGTACTTC.

The rearrangement links TRBV5-1 to TRBJ2-3, with 8 bases aligning to TRBD2. The CDR3 loop spans 16 amino acids. V shed 1 base, J shed 1 base, and the junction held 5 bases outside the gene matches. Germline-derived CDR1 and CDR2 are SGHRS and YFSETQ. Written as DNA, the CDR3 is TGCGCCAGCAGCTTGAATAGCGGGGTTGGCACAGATACGCAGTATTTT. Its protein is CASSLNSGVGTDTQYF.

This chain connects TRBV5-4 to TRBJ2-1; D is perhaps TRBD2 (5 bases). Deletions cut 0 bases from V and 8 bases from J, with 12 bases between. Germline V gene data show CDR1 as SGHNT and CDR2 as YYREEE (reference sequence). The CDR3 totals 14 residues. CDR3 protein: CASSLVSGSDEQFF. The CDR3 DNA reads TGTGCCAGCAGCTTGGTTTCTGGGAGCGATGAGCAGTTCTTC.

In this sample, this clonotype turned up a few times. The chain links TRBV10-3 to TRBJ2-1; 7 nucleotides agree with TRBD2. Trimming took 3 bases from V and 6 from J; bases not matched to a gene: 17. The CDR3 sequence is 18 residues long. The germline CDR1 and CDR2 sequences are ENHRY and SYGVKD. CDR3 residues: CAISERSGEPSSANEQFF. The CDR3 nucleotides read TGTGCCATCAGTGAAAGGAGCGGGGAGCCGTCGAGTGCCAATGAGCAGTTCTTC.

In this sample, this clonotype turned up a few times. V gene TRBV4-3 combines with J gene TRBJ2-1; 9 bases map to TRBD1. The CDR3 runs 15 residues. CDR1 and CDR2 from the germline V gene are LGHNA and YSLEER. Trimming cost V 0 bases and J 8 bases; bases outside gene matches: 5. The CDR3 protein is CASSQDRDRVDEQFF. DNA of the CDR3: TGCGCCAGCAGCCAAGATAGGGACAGGGTAGATGAGCAGTTCTTC.

This chain uses TRBV4-1 with TRBJ1-3; D perhaps matches TRBD1 (6 bases). The CDR3 is made up of 15 amino acids. CDR1 and CDR2 from the germline V gene are MGHRA and YSYEKL. V gave up 3 bases and J gave up 1 base, with 10 bases separating them. The CDR3 region has the DNA TGCGCCAGCAGCCAGGTGACAGGTTCTGGAAACACCATATATTTT. It codes for CASSQVTGSGNTIYF.

This clonotype was counted many times. This chain joins TRBV7-6 and TRBJ2-1; TRBD2 aligns across 7 bases. Looked up from germline, CDR1 is SGHVS and CDR2 is FNYEAQ. CDR3 size: 16 residues. J was trimmed by 2 bases and V by 6 bases; bases with no gene match: 10. CDR3 amino acids: CASRRSSGDPYNEQFF. The DNA of the CDR3 is TGTGCCAGCAGACGTTCCAGCGGGGACCCCTACAATGAGCAGTTCTTC.

The chain couples TRBV7-2 to TRBJ2-3, with D perhaps TRBD2 (7 bases). This CDR3 is built from 16 residues. V was pared by 0 bases and J by 4 bases, with 14 bases between. Germline V gives CDR1 SGHTA, CDR2 FQGNSA. The CDR3 region is CASSLAEGGPADTQYF. For the CDR3, the DNA is TGTGCCAGCAGCTTAGCGGAGGGGGGGCCAGCAGATACGCAGTATTTT.

This clonotype was observed a handful of times. The chain combines TRBV13 with TRBJ2-1; no clear D. Trimming took off 0 bases at V and 8 bases at J, with 5 bases between the two ends. The germline gives CDR1 PRHDT, CDR2 FYEKMQ (reference sequence). The CDR3 loop spans 12 amino acids. CDR3 in DNA: TGTGCCAGCAGCTTAGGCACTCATGAGCAGTTCTTC. This gives the protein CASSLGTHEQFF.

The J gene is TRBJ1-2, the V gene TRBV7-2, with D perhaps TRBD1 (5 bases). This CDR3 region has 14 residues. Deletions cut 6 bases from V and 5 bases from J, with 16 bases between. CDR1 is SGHTA and CDR2 is FQGNSA in the germline V gene. The CDR3 DNA follows: TGTGCCAGCAGTCCTACAGGCCTAATTTATGGCTACACCTTC. Translated: CASSPTGLIYGYTF.

This clonotype was detected many times. The rearrangement uses TRBV12-3 or TRBV12-4 and TRBJ1-6, with TRBD1 matching 8 bases. V was pared by 6 bases and J by 8 bases, with 3 bases of the junction left unmatched. The CDR3 length is 13 residues. As DNA, the CDR3 is TGTGCCAGCAGGGAACAGGGGGATTCACCCCTCCACTTT. Residues: CASREQGDSPLHF.

This clonotype was seen more than once but under ten times. This sequence joins TRBV12-3 or TRBV12-4 and TRBJ2-1, with unresolved D. Between the trimmed V and J ends, which lost 2 bases and 8 bases, there was a span of 25 bases. This CDR3 comprises 18 residues. The CDR3 DNA follows: TGTGCCAGCAGTTTATTCCCACCGGGCAGGCTACTCGAGGATGAGCAGTTCTTC. Translation gives CASSLFPPGRLLEDEQFF.